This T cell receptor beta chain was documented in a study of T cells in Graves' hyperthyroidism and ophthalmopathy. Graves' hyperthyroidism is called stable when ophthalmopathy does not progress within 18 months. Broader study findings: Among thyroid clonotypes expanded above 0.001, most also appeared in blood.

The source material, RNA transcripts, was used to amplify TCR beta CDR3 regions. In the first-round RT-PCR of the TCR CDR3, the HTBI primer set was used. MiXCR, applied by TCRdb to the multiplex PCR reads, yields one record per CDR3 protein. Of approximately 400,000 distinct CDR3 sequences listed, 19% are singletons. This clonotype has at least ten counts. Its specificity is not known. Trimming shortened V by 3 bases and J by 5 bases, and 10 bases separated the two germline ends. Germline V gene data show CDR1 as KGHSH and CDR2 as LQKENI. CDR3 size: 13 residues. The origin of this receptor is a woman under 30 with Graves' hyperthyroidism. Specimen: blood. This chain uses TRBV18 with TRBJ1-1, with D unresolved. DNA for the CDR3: TGTGCCAGCTCACCCCCCGCCGGAACTGAAGCTTTCTTT. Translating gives CASSPPAGTEAFF. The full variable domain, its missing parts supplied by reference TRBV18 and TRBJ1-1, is NAGVMQNPRHLVRRRGQEARLRCSPMKGHSHVYWYRQLPEEGLKFMVYLQKENIIDESGMPKERFSAEFPKEGPSILRIQQVVRGDSAAYFCASSPPAGTEAFFGQGTRLTVV.